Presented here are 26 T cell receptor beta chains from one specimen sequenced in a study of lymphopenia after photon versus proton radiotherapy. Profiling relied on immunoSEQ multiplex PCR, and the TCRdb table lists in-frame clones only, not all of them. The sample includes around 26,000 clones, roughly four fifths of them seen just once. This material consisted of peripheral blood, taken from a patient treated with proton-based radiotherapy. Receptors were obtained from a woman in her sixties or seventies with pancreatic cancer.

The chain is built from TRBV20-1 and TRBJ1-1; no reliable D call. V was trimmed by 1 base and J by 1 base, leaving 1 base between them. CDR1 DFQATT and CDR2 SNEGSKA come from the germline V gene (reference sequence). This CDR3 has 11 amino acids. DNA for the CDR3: TGCAGTGCTAGAGGGAACACTGAAGCTTTCTTT. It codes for CSARGNTEAFF.

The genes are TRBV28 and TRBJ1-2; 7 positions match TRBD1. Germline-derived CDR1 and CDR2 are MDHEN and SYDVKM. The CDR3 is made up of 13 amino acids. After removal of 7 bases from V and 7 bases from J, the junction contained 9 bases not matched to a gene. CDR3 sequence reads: CASTPGQEAGYTF. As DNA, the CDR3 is TGTGCCAGCACCCCCGGACAGGAAGCTGGCTACACCTTC.

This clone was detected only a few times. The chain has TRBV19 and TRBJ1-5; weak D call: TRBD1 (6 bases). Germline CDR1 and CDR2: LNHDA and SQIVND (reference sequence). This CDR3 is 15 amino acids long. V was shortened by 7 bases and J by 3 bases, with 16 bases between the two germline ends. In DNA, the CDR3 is TGTGCCAGTACCCCGGATCAGGGGAACAATCAGCCCCAGCATTTT. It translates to CASTPDQGNNQPQHF.

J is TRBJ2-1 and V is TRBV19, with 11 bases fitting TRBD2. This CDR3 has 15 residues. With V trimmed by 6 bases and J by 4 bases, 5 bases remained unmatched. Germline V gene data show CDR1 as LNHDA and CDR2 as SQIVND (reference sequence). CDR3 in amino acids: CASSDGTSGYNEQFF. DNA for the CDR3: TGTGCCAGTAGCGACGGGACTAGCGGTTACAATGAGCAGTTCTTC. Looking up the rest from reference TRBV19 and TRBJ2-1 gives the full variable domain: DGGITQSPKYLFRKEGQNVTLSCEQNLNHDAMYWYRQDPGQGLRLIYYSQIVNDFQKGDIAEGYSVSREKKESFPLTVTSAQKNPTAFYLCASSDGTSGYNEQFFGPGTRLTVL.

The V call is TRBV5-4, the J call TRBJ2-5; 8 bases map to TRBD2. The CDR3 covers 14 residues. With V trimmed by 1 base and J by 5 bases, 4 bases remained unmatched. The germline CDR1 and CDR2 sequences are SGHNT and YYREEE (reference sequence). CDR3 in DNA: TGTGCCAGCAGCTTGATCGCGGGAGGTGAGACCCAGTACTTC. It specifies CASSLIAGGETQYF.

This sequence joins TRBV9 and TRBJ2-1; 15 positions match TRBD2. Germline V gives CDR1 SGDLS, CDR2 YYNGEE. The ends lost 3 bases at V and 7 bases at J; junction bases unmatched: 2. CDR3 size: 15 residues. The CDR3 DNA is TGTGCCAGCAGCGGGACTAGCGGGAGGGGGAATGAGCAGTTCTTC. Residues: CASSGTSGRGNEQFF.

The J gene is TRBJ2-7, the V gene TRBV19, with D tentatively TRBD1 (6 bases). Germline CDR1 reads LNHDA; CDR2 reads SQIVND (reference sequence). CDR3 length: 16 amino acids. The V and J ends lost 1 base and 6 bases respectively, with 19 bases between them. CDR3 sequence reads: CASSIAGQGSASEQYF. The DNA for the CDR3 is TGTGCCAGTAGTATAGCAGGGCAGGGGAGTGCTTCCGAGCAGTACTTC. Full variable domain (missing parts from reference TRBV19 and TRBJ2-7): DGGITQSPKYLFRKEGQNVTLSCEQNLNHDAMYWYRQDPGQGLRLIYYSQIVNDFQKGDIAEGYSVSREKKESFPLTVTSAQKNPTAFYLCASSIAGQGSASEQYFGPGTRLTVT.

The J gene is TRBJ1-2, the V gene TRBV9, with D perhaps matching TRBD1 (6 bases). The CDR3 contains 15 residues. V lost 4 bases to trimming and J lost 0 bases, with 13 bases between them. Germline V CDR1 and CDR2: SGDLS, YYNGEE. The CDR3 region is CASSPRQVANYGYTF. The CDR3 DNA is TGTGCCAGCAGCCCCCGACAGGTAGCTAACTATGGCTACACCTTC.

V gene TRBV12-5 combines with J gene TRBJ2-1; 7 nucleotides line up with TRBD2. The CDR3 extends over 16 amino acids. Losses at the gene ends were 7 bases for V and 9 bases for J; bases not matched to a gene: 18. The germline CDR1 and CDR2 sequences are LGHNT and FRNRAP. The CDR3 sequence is CASVEPGGLAGSEQFF. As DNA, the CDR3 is TGTGCTAGTGTTGAACCGGGGGGACTCGCTGGATCTGAGCAGTTCTTC.

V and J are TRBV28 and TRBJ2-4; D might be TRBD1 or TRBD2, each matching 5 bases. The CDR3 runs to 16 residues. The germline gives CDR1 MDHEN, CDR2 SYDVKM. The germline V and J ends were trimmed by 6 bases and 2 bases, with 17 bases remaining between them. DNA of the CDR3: TGTGCCAGCAGCTTCCCCGGGGCCTTAACCAAAAACATTCAGTACTTC. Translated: CASSFPGALTKNIQYF.

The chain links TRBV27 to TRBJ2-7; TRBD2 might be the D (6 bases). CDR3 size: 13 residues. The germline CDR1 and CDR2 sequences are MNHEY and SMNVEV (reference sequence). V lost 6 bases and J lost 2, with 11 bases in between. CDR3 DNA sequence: TGTGCCAGCAGCCCCGGGGGAACCTACGAGCAGTACTTC. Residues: CASSPGGTYEQYF.

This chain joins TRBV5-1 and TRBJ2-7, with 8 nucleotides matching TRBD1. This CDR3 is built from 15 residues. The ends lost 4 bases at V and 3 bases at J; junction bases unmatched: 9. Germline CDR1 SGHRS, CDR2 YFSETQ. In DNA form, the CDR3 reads TGCGCCAGCAGCCAGGACGGGACAGGAAACTACGAGCAGTACTTC. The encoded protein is CASSQDGTGNYEQYF.

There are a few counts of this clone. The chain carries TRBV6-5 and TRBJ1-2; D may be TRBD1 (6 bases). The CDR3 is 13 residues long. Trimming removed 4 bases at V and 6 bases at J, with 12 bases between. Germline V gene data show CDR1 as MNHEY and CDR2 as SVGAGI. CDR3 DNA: TGTGCCAGCAGTTCCCAGGGGCAGGATGGCTACACCTTC. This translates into CASSSQGQDGYTF.

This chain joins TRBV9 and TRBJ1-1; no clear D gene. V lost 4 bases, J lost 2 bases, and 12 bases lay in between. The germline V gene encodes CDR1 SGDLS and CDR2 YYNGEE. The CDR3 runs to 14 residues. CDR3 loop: CASSPRAVNTEAFF. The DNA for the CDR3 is TGTGCCAGCAGCCCCCGGGCAGTTAACACTGAAGCTTTCTTT.

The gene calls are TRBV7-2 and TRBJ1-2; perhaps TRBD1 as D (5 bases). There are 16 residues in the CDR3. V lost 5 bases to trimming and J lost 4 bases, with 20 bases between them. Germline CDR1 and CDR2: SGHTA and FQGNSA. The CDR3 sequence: CASSPDLIGASYGYTF. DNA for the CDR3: TGTGCCAGCAGCCCAGATCTAATAGGGGCTAGCTATGGCTACACCTTC.

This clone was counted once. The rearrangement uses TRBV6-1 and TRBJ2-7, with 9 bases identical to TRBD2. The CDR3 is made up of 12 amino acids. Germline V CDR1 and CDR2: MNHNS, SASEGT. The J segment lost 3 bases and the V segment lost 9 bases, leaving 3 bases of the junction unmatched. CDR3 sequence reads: CASYSGGYEQYF. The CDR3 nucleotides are TGTGCCAGTTATAGCGGGGGCTACGAGCAGTACTTC.

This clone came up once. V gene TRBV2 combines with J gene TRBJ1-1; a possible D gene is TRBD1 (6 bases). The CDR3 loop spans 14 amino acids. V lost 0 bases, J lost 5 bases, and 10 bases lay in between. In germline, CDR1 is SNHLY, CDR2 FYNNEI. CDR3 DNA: TGTGCCAGCAGTGAAGCAGGGGGTCGGACTGAAGCTTTCTTT. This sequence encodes CASSEAGGRTEAFF.

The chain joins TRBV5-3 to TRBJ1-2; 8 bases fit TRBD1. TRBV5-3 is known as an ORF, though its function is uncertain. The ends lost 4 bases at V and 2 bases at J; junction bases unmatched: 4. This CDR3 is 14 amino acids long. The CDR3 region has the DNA TGTGCCAGAAGCCCCTGGACAGGGAACTATGGCTACACCTTC. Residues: CARSPWTGNYGYTF.

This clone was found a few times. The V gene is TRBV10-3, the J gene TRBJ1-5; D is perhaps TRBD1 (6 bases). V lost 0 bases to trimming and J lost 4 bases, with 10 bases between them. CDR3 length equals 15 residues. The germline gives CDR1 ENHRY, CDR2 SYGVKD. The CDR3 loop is CAISESIRGNQPQHF. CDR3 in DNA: TGTGCCATCAGTGAGTCGATAAGGGGGAATCAGCCCCAGCATTTT.

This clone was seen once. The CDR3 loop reads CASSVGGRATEAFF. The CDR3 DNA follows: TGTGCCAGCAGCGTAGGTGGCAGGGCTACTGAAGCTTTCTTT. This chain connects TRBV9 to TRBJ1-1, with D maybe TRBD1 (5 bases). Germline CDR1 SGDLS, CDR2 YYNGEE. V lost 0 bases to trimming and J lost 5 bases, with 11 bases between them. CDR3 length: 14 amino acids.

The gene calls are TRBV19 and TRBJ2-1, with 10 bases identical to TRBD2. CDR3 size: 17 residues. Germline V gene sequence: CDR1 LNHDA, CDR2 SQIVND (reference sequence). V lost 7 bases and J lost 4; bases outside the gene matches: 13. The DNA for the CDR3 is TGTGCCAGTAATGGGGGGAGCGGGAGGGCCCTTTACAATGAGCAGTTCTTC. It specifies CASNGGSGRALYNEQFF.

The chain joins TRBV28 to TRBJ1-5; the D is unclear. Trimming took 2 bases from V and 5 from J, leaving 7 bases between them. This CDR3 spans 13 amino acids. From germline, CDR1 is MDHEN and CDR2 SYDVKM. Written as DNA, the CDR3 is TGTGCCAGCAGTTTACGTGGGTATCAGCCCCAGCATTTT. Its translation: CASSLRGYQPQHF.

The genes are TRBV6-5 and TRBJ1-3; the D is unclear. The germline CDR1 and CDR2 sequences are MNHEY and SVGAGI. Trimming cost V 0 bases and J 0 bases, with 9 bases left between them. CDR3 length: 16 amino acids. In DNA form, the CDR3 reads TGTGCCAGCAGTTACTCGCAGCGGTACTCTGGAAACACCATATATTTT. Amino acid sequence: CASSYSQRYSGNTIYF.

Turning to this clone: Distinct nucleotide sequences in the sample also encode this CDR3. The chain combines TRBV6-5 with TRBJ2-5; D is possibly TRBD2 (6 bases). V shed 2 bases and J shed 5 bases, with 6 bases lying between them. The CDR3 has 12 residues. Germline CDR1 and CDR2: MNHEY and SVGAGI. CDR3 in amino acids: CASSYSGETQYF. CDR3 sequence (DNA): TGTGCCAGCAGTTACAGCGGGGAGACCCAGTACTTC.

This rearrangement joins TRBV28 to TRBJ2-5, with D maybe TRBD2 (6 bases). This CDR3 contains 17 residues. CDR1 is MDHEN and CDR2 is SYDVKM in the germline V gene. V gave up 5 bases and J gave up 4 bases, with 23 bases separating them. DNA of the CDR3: TGTGCCAGCAGTGCCCTGCCGCGGAGGGGAAAGGGAGAGACCCAGTACTTC. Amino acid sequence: CASSALPRRGKGETQYF.

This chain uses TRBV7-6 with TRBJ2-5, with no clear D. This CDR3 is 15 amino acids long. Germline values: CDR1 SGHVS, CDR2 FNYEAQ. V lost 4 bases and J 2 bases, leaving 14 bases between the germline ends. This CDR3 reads CASSSGKRGQETQYF. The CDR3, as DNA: TGTGCCAGCAGCTCGGGTAAAAGAGGTCAAGAGACCCAGTACTTC.